This entry lists 28 T cell receptor beta chains sequenced from one sample in a study of blood T cell repertoires in COVID-19. Libraries were prepared by immunoSEQ multiplex PCR; TCRdb keeps only in-frame clonotypes and omits some of them. The sample has approximately 50,000 clones, around 88% seen once. The sequenced sample consisted of peripheral blood. The receptors shown here come from a woman older than 75 with acute or convalescent COVID-19.

This chain links TRBV5-1 with TRBJ2-1; a possible D gene is TRBD1 (5 bases). This CDR3 comprises 17 residues. The V and J ends lost 4 bases and 7 bases respectively, with 24 bases between them. Looked up from germline, CDR1 is SGHRS and CDR2 is YFSETQ. The CDR3 here is CASSRASTWGADNEQFF. The DNA for the CDR3 is TGCGCCAGCAGCCGAGCTTCCACATGGGGCGCGGATAATGAGCAGTTCTTC. The entire variable domain, with the rest obtained from reference TRBV5-1 and TRBJ2-1, is as follows: KAGVTQTPRYLIKTRGQQVTLSCSPISGHRSVSWYQQTPGQGLQFLFEYFSETQRNKGNFPGRFSGRQFSNSRSEMNVSTLELGDSALYLCASSRASTWGADNEQFFGPGTRLTVL.

The chain couples TRBV7-9 to TRBJ2-2; tentative D call: TRBD2 (5 bases). Trimming removed 6 bases from V and 6 bases from J, with 11 bases in between. Germline CDR1 and CDR2: SEHNR and FQNEAQ (reference sequence). CDR3 length equals 13 residues. This CDR3 is CASRLVGPGELFF. Written as DNA, the CDR3 is TGTGCCAGCAGACTAGTAGGTCCCGGGGAGCTGTTTTTT.

Written as DNA, the CDR3 is TGTGCCAGCAGTGGCCGACAGGGTAATTTCGGAAACACCATATATTTT. Its protein is CASSGRQGNFGNTIYF. The rearrangement joins TRBV6-1 to TRBJ1-3; 7 bases match TRBD1. V gave up 4 bases and J gave up 4 bases; unmatched junction bases: 10. The CDR3 is 16 amino acids. The V gene's germline CDR1 is MNHNS and CDR2 SASEGT.

This chain links TRBV4-1 with TRBJ1-2; 9 nucleotides align to TRBD1. V dropped 0 bases and J dropped 4; count of bases not matched to a gene: 3. The CDR3 length is 15 residues. CDR1 is MGHRA and CDR2 is YSYEKL in the germline V gene. This CDR3 reads CASSQEGTGIYGYTF. For the CDR3, the DNA is TGCGCCAGCAGCCAAGAGGGGACAGGGATCTATGGCTACACCTTC.

The V call is TRBV12-3 or TRBV12-4, the J call TRBJ2-5; a possible D gene is TRBD2 (5 bases). V lost 6 bases to trimming and J lost 7 bases, with 12 bases between them. This CDR3 is 12 amino acids long. Here the CDR3 DNA reads TGTGCCAGCAGGGACTTTCCGGGGACCCAGTACTTC. It is translated as CASRDFPGTQYF.

The gene calls are TRBV19 and TRBJ2-7; 14 bases are shared with TRBD2. V lost 3 bases to trimming and J lost 3 bases; unmatched junction nucleotides: 10. From germline, CDR1 is LNHDA and CDR2 SQIVND (reference sequence). CDR3 length equals 18 residues. CDR3 residues: CASSIVGLAGGANYEQYF. The CDR3 region has the DNA TGTGCCAGTAGTATTGTAGGACTAGCGGGGGGAGCTAACTACGAGCAGTACTTC.

The V call is TRBV27, the J call TRBJ2-2; TRBD2 matches at 8 bases. CDR1 is MNHEY, CDR2 SMNVEV, per germline (reference sequence). The J segment lost 5 bases and the V segment lost 7 bases, leaving 15 bases of the junction unmatched. The CDR3 covers 17 residues. In DNA, the CDR3 is TGTGCCAGCACTCCGCTACCGGGACTAGAGGCTACCGGGGAGCTGTTTTTT. Residues: CASTPLPGLEATGELFF.

The chain has TRBV7-9 and TRBJ1-1; the D gene is possibly TRBD1 (5 bases). The CDR3 sequence is 14 residues long. V lost 4 bases and J lost 5, with 14 bases in between. CDR1 and CDR2 from the germline V gene are SEHNR and FQNEAQ (reference sequence). This chain's CDR3 is CASSSGLVRTEAFF. CDR3 nucleotide sequence: TGTGCCAGCAGCTCAGGGTTAGTCAGGACTGAAGCTTTCTTT.

V gene TRBV2 combines with J gene TRBJ1-5; tentative D call: TRBD1 (6 bases). CDR3 length: 14 residues. The germline V and J ends were trimmed by 8 bases and 5 bases, with 16 bases remaining between them. Looked up from germline, CDR1 is SNHLY and CDR2 is FYNNEI. For the CDR3, the DNA is TGTGCCAGCTTGCAACAGGGCGGCGATCAGCCCCAGCATTTT. Its protein is CASLQQGGDQPQHF.

The rearrangement links TRBV7-3 to TRBJ1-2, with TRBD1 identical over 9 bases. Trimming at V came to 5 bases and at J to 5 bases, leaving 6 bases not matched to a gene. Germline V gene data show CDR1 as SGHTA and CDR2 as FQGTGA. This CDR3 is 14 amino acids long. CDR3 in amino acids: CASSPRDRGYGYTF. The CDR3, as DNA: TGTGCCAGCAGCCCCCGCGACAGGGGGTATGGCTACACCTTC.

This chain links TRBV19 with TRBJ1-2, with a possible D match to TRBD1 (6 bases). V lost 4 bases and J lost 5, with 8 bases in between. Germline CDR1 reads LNHDA; CDR2 reads SQIVND (reference sequence). CDR3 size: 12 residues. The chain's CDR3 is CASSSQGYGYTF. The DNA of the CDR3 is TGTGCCAGTAGTAGCCAGGGGTATGGCTACACCTTC.

The sample holds a few counts of this clone. The V call is TRBV7-3, the J call TRBJ2-1; 9 bases are a match to TRBD2. Germline V lookup: CDR1 SGHTA, CDR2 FQGTGA. V was clipped by 5 bases and J by 2 bases; unmatched bases: 1. The CDR3 has 14 amino acids. The CDR3 sequence is CASSVAGAYNEQFF. The DNA for the CDR3 is TGTGCCAGCAGCGTAGCGGGGGCCTACAATGAGCAGTTCTTC.

This clone was seen a handful of times. CDR3 sequence (DNA): TGTGCCAGCTCACCCCCTCTAGGGAACACTGAAGCTTTCTTT. Amino acids: CASSPPLGNTEAFF. V and J are TRBV18 and TRBJ1-1; D is ambiguous. The V gene's germline CDR1 is KGHSH and CDR2 LQKENI. This CDR3 comprises 14 residues. Between the trimmed V and J ends, which lost 3 bases and 1 base, there was a span of 9 bases.

The rearrangement uses TRBV7-9 and TRBJ1-6, with a tentative D call TRBD1 (6 bases). Looked up from germline, CDR1 is SEHNR and CDR2 is FQNEAQ (reference sequence). Between the trimmed V and J ends, which lost 2 bases and 10 bases, there was a span of 9 bases. There are 13 residues in the CDR3. CDR3 region: CASSLKGESPLHF. CDR3 DNA: TGTGCCAGCAGCTTAAAGGGGGAATCACCCCTCCACTTT. The full variable domain, rest sourced from reference TRBV7-9 and TRBJ1-6, is DTGVSQNPRHKITKRGQNVTFRCDPISEHNRLYWYRQTLGQGPEFLTYFQNEAQLEKSRLLSDRFSAERPKGSFSTLEIQRTEQGDSAMYLCASSLKGESPLHFGNGTRLTVT.

The rearrangement joins TRBV7-8 to TRBJ1-1; D remains ambiguous. Germline-derived CDR1 and CDR2 are SGHVS and FQNEAQ. Deletions cut 5 bases from V and 6 bases from J, with 7 bases between. The CDR3 loop spans 11 amino acids. The CDR3 region is CASSPGSEAFF. The CDR3 DNA follows: TGTGCCAGCAGCCCCGGGTCTGAAGCTTTCTTT.

This chain uses TRBV7-6 with TRBJ1-6, with 10 bases fitting TRBD1. Unmatched junction bases numbered 5, after V lost 5 bases and J lost 4 bases. Germline values: CDR1 SGHVS, CDR2 FNYEAQ. The CDR3 length is 16 residues. The CDR3: CASSPTGQGYNSPLHF. CDR3 sequence (DNA): TGTGCCAGCAGCCCTACGGGACAGGGGTATAATTCACCCCTCCACTTT.

The chain couples TRBV7-8 to TRBJ2-1; the match to TRBD2 covers 11 bases. Trimming removed 8 bases from V and 6 bases from J; junction bases left unmatched: 12. The length of the CDR3 is 16 residues. The V gene's germline CDR1 is SGHVS and CDR2 FQNEAQ. CDR3 protein: CASALAGVRDRNEQFF. The CDR3 nucleotides are TGTGCCAGCGCACTAGCGGGGGTTCGTGATCGCAATGAGCAGTTCTTC.

In this sample, this clone turned up once. This chain uses TRBV10-3 with TRBJ1-1; 7 bases match TRBD1. This CDR3 region has 12 residues. The J segment lost 14 bases and the V segment lost 2 bases, leaving 8 bases of the junction unmatched. Germline lookup yields CDR1 ENHRY and CDR2 SYGVKD. This CDR3 is CAISEPGQTNFF. The CDR3 DNA reads TGTGCCATCAGTGAGCCGGGACAGACCAACTTCTTT.

The chain links TRBV10-2 to TRBJ1-2; tentatively, D is TRBD1 (5 bases). The V gene lost 5 bases and the J gene lost 0 bases, with 10 bases spanning the gap. CDR1 is WSHSY, CDR2 SAAADI, per germline. The CDR3 spans 14 residues. In DNA, the CDR3 is TGCGCCAGCAGTATGACAGCTACTAACTATGGCTACACCTTC. Its translation is CASSMTATNYGYTF.

The chain is built from TRBV3-1 (or the pseudogene TRBV3-2) and TRBJ2-7; D call uncertain. The V end was cut by 0 bases, the J end by 5 bases, with 8 bases between. CDR1 and CDR2 (germline): LGHDT, YNNKEL (reference sequence). The CDR3 covers 13 residues. The CDR3 region is CASSQDVFHEQYV. As DNA, the CDR3 is TGTGCCAGCAGCCAAGATGTATTTCACGAGCAGTACGTC.

The V call is TRBV2, the J call TRBJ2-4; maybe TRBD2 (6 bases). Germline-derived CDR1 and CDR2 are SNHLY and FYNNEI. The CDR3 totals 13 residues. Deletions cut 7 bases from V and 1 base from J, with 8 bases between. In DNA form, the CDR3 reads TGTGCCAGCACGGGGGACGCCAAAAACATTCAGTACTTC. This gives the protein CASTGDAKNIQYF. Looking up the rest from reference TRBV2 and TRBJ2-4 gives the full variable domain: EPEVTQTPSHQVTQMGQEVILRCVPISNHLYFYWYRQILGQKVEFLVSFYNNEISEKSEIFDDQFSVERPDGSNFTLKIRSTKLEDSAMYFCASTGDAKNIQYFGAGTRLSVL.

This rearrangement joins TRBV2 to TRBJ2-2; 7 bases are a match to TRBD2. After removal of 8 bases from V and 1 base from J, the junction contained 1 base not matched to a gene. The germline V gene encodes CDR1 SNHLY and CDR2 FYNNEI. The CDR3 covers 13 residues. DNA of the CDR3: TGTGCCAGCCAGCGGGAGAACACCGGGGAGCTGTTTTTT. This encodes CASQRENTGELFF.

The J gene is TRBJ2-1, the V gene TRBV3-1 (or the pseudogene TRBV3-2), with D possibly TRBD2 on 5 matching bases. The V gene's germline CDR1 is LGHDT and CDR2 YNNKEL (reference sequence). The CDR3 spans 13 residues. Trimming removed 0 bases at V and 10 bases at J, with 10 bases between. The CDR3 reads CASSQDVRGEQFF. CDR3 coding DNA: TGTGCCAGCAGCCAAGACGTCCGCGGGGAGCAGTTCTTC.

By its share, this clone is large. V usage is TRBV5-4 and J usage is TRBJ2-7, with 7 bases identical to TRBD1. Germline trimming cut 3 bases from V and 6 bases from J; bases unmatched to any gene: 6. Per the germline V gene, CDR1 is SGHNT and CDR2 is YYREEE (reference sequence). The CDR3 is made up of 13 amino acids. The chain's CDR3 is CASSSGQRPEQYF. The CDR3 region has the DNA TGTGCCAGCAGCTCGGGACAGCGGCCCGAGCAGTACTTC.

The chain is built from TRBV20-1 and TRBJ1-2; possibly TRBD1 for D (6 bases). Germline V CDR1 and CDR2: DFQATT, SNEGSKA (reference sequence). This CDR3 has 13 amino acids. The ends were cut back, 3 bases at V and 8 bases at J, with 16 bases in the middle. Written as DNA, the CDR3 is TGCAGTGCTAGTAGGACAGCGCACTCAGGCTACACCTTC. It specifies CSASRTAHSGYTF.

The chain has TRBV5-4 and TRBJ2-1; D might be TRBD2 (6 bases). Trimming pared 5 bases from V and 5 bases from J, leaving 17 bases between. The CDR3 sequence is 15 residues long. Germline CDR1 reads SGHNT; CDR2 reads YYREEE (reference sequence). The CDR3 loop reads CASSSPRESHNEQFF. CDR3 bases: TGTGCCAGCAGTTCGCCTCGGGAGTCCCACAATGAGCAGTTCTTC.

This clone was found once. This chain connects TRBV7-9 to TRBJ1-2; no firm D call. The V gene lost 1 base and the J gene lost 4 bases, with 7 bases spanning the gap. Germline V gives CDR1 SEHNR, CDR2 FQNEAQ (reference sequence). The CDR3 is 13 residues long. This CDR3 reads CASSLEQIYGYTF. DNA for the CDR3: TGTGCCAGCAGCTTAGAACAGATCTATGGCTACACCTTC.

This clone has only a few counts. This chain links TRBV6-2 or TRBV6-3 with TRBJ1-2, with D uncertain. Trimming took off 0 bases at V and 5 bases at J, with 13 bases between the two ends. The CDR3 is 15 amino acids. In germline, CDR1 is MNHEY, CDR2 SVGEGT. In nucleotides, the CDR3 is TGTGCCAGCAGTTACTCGCCAGGATCCCTGTATGGCTACACCTTC. Translation: CASSYSPGSLYGYTF.